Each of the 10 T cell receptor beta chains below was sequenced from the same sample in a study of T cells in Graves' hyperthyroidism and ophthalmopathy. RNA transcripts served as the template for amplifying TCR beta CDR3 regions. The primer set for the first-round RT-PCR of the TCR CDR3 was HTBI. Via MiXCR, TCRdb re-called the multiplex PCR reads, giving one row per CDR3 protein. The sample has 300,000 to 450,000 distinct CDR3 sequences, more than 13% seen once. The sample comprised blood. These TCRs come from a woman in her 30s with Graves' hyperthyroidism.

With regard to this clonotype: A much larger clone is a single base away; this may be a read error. The DNA of the CDR3 is TGTGCCAGCAGCCAAGCCCTAGCAACCTACGAGCAGTTCTTC. Translating it yields CASSQALATYEQFF. The rearrangement links TRBV3-1 to TRBJ2-1, with a possible D match to TRBD2 (5 bases). Trimming shortened V by 1 base and J by 10 bases, and 14 bases separated the two germline ends. In germline, CDR1 is LGHDT, CDR2 YNNKEL (reference sequence). The CDR3 has 14 amino acids.

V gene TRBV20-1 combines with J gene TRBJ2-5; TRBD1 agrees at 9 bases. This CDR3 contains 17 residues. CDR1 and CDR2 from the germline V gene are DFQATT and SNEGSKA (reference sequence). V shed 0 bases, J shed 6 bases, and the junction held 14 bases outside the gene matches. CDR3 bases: TGCAGTGCTAGAGATCTAGCCCCGGGACAGGGAATAAAGACCCAGTACTTC. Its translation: CSARDLAPGQGIKTQYF.

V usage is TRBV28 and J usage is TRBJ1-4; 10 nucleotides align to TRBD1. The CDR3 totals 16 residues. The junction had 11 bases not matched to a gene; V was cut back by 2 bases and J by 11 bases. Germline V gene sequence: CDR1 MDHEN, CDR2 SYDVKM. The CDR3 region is CASSLKETGGSRKLFF. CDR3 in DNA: TGTGCCAGCAGTTTAAAGGAGACAGGGGGCAGTAGGAAACTGTTTTTT.

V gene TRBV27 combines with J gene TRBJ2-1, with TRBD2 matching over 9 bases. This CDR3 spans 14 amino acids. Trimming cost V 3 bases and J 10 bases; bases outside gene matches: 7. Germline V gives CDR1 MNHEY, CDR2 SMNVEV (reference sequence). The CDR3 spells CASSFLAGDWEQFF. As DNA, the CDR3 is TGTGCCAGCAGTTTCTTAGCGGGAGATTGGGAGCAGTTCTTC.

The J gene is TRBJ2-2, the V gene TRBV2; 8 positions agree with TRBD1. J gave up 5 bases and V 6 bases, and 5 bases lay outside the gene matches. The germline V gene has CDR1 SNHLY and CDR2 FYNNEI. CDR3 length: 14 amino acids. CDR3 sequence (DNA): TGTGCCAGCAGGTCAGGGGGCGCGACCGGGGAGCTGTTTTTT. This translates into CASRSGGATGELFF.

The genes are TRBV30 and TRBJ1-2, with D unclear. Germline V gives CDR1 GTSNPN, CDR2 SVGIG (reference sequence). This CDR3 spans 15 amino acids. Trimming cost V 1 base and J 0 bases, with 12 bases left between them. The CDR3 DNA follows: TGTGCCTGGAGTGGGGTGTTGGTAGCTAACTATGGCTACACCTTC. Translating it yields CAWSGVLVANYGYTF.

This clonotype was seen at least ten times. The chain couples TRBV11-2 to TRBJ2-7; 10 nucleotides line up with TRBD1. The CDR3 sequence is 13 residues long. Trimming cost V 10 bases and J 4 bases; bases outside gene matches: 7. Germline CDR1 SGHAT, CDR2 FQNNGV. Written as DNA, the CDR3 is TGTGCCACCTCAGGACAGGGGGGATACGAGCAGTACTTC. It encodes CATSGQGGYEQYF.

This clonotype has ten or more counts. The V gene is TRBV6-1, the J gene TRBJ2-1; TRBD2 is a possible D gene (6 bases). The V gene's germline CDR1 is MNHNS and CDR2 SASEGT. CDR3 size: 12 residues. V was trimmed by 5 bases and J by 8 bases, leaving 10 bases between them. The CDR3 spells CASSRLVHEQFF. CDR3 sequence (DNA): TGTGCCAGCAGTCGACTAGTCCATGAGCAGTTCTTC.

The CDR3 spells CASSAGQVSYEQYF. CDR3 sequence (DNA): TGTGCCAGCAGCGCTGGACAGGTTTCCTACGAGCAGTACTTC. This chain joins TRBV12-3 or TRBV12-4 and TRBJ2-7, with 7 bases matching TRBD1. The CDR3 extends over 14 amino acids. After removal of 6 bases from V and 1 base from J, the junction contained 6 bases not matched to a gene.

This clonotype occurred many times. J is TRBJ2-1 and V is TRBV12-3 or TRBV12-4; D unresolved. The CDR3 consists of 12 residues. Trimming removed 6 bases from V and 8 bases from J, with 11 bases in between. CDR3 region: CASSPVFDEQFF. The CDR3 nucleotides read TGTGCCAGCAGCCCAGTATTTGATGAGCAGTTCTTC.